Listed below are T cell receptor beta chains from one sample, sequenced in a study of T cells in Graves' hyperthyroidism and ophthalmopathy. TCRdb itself ran the multiplex PCR reads through MiXCR, one entry per CDR3 protein. Of 110,000 to 150,000 distinct CDR3 sequences in the sample, around 21% were seen once. Sequencing was carried out using blood. Receptor source: a woman aged 50 to 60 with Graves' hyperthyroidism that later progressed to Graves' ophthalmopathy. The CDR3 runs from the conserved cysteine through the conserved F or W. A D gene is named only where the DNA matches it firmly. Size is omitted from some rows. Given values are once, few, many or a class for expanded clones.

v_gene,abundance,j_gene,d_gene,len,CDR3aa,CDR3nt
TRBV9,few,TRBJ2-5,TRBD2,18,CASSPGAAGGLLQETQYF,TGTGCCAGCAGCCCCGGAGCAGCGGGAGGACTTTTACAAGAGACCCAGTACTTC
TRBV4-1,.,TRBJ2-2,TRBD1,15,CASSHGTDNTGELFF,TGCGCCAGCAGCCACGGGACAGATAACACCGGGGAGCTGTTTTTT
TRBV5-1,once,TRBJ1-1,TRBD1,15,CASSIRTGSVPGAFF,TGCGCCAGCAGCATACGGACAGGGTCTGTACCTGGAGCTTTCTTT
TRBV6-5,.,TRBJ1-1,.,15,CASSSPGRQATEAFF,TGTGCCAGCAGTTCTCCGGGACGGCAGGCCACTGAAGCTTTCTTT
TRBV30,many,TRBJ2-1,TRBD2,14,CAWTSGRPRGEQFF,TGTGCCTGGACTAGCGGGAGGCCCAGGGGTGAGCAGTTCTTC
TRBV5-1,.,TRBJ2-1,.,21,CASSWGLPAPGEASSYNEQFF,TGCGCCAGCAGCTGGGGACTCCCGGCGCCCGGGGAGGCGAGCTCCTACAATGAGCAGTTCTTC
TRBV12-3/TRBV12-4,.,TRBJ1-5,.,15,CASSFQGRVDQPQHF,TGTGCCAGCAGTTTCCAGGGGCGCGTCGATCAGCCCCAGCATTTT
TRBV30,few,TRBJ1-1,.,13,CAWNLGINTEAFF,TGTGCCTGGAATCTCGGGATAAACACTGAAGCTTTCTTT
TRBV9,few,TRBJ1-3,.,15,CASSATGGSGNTIYF,TGTGCCAGCAGCGCGACAGGCGGCTCTGGAAACACCATATATTTT
TRBV20-1,many,TRBJ1-5,.,15,CSAREALALRQPQHF,TGCAGTGCTCGCGAGGCCCTTGCCCTTCGGCAGCCCCAGCATTTT
TRBV6-1,many,TRBJ2-3,TRBD1,15,CASTVGQGATDTQYF,TGTGCCAGCACTGTAGGACAGGGGGCCACAGATACGCAGTATTTT
TRBV3-1,many,TRBJ1-1,TRBD1,14,CASGDRGMNTEAFF,TGTGCCAGCGGAGACAGGGGGATGAACACTGAAGCTTTCTTT
TRBV2,.,TRBJ2-7,TRBD1,13,CAKPGQSVFEQYF,TGTGCCAAACCGGGACAGTCGGTATTCGAGCAGTACTTC
TRBV11-2,many,TRBJ2-7,.,17,CASSSRGSTVSSYEQYF,TGTGCCAGCAGCTCACGTGGGTCTACGGTGAGCTCCTACGAGCAGTACTTC
TRBV12-3/TRBV12-4,many,TRBJ2-2,TRBD1,15,CASSFGTGTTGELFF,TGTGCCAGCAGTTTCGGGACAGGGACGACCGGGGAGCTGTTTTTT
TRBV3-1,few,TRBJ1-5,.,15,CASSQDAGNNQPQHF,TGTGCCAGCAGCCAAGATGCGGGAAACAATCAGCCCCAGCATTTT
TRBV9,few,TRBJ1-6,.,12,CASSGLNSPLHF,TGTGCCAGCAGCGGTCTAAATTCACCCCTCCACTTT
TRBV20-1,many,TRBJ2-7,.,13,CSAAGTSPYEQYF,TGCAGTGCTGCCGGGACTTCCCCCTACGAGCAGTACTTC
TRBV15,many,TRBJ2-3,.,15,CATSRDRTSTDTQYF,TGTGCCACCAGCAGAGATCGGACTAGCACAGATACGCAGTATTTT
TRBV30,many,TRBJ1-2,.,11,CASMAHYGYTF,TGTGCCTCTATGGCCCACTATGGCTACACCTTC
TRBV12-3/TRBV12-4,few,TRBJ2-7,TRBD1,14,CASSSRQGADEQYF,TGTGCCAGCAGTTCGAGACAGGGGGCGGACGAGCAGTACTTC
TRBV3-1,many,TRBJ2-3,TRBD2,16,CASSQDAASGRVTQYF,TGTGCCAGCAGCCAAGATGCGGCTAGCGGGAGGGTTACGCAGTATTTT
TRBV9,.,TRBJ2-3,.,15,CASSREGGGTDTQYF,TGTGCCAGCAGTAGAGAGGGCGGCGGCACAGATACGCAGTATTTT
TRBV7-8,.,TRBJ1-2,.,10,CARDDYGYTF,TGTGCCCGAGATGATTATGGCTACACCTTC
TRBV7-9,few,TRBJ1-2,.,13,CASSLVQANGYTF,TGTGCCAGCAGCTTAGTACAAGCCAATGGCTACACCTTC
TRBV19,few,TRBJ1-2,.,12,CASKDQGYGYTF,TGTGCCAGTAAGGATCAGGGGTATGGCTACACCTTC
TRBV28,many,TRBJ2-2,.,15,CASSLGGAGTGELFF,TGTGCCAGCAGTTTAGGCGGGGCCGGCACCGGGGAGCTGTTTTTT
TRBV11-2,once,TRBJ2-1,TRBD2,17,CASSLGLAGGLYNEQFF,TGTGCCAGCAGCTTAGGGTTGGCGGGAGGGCTCTACAATGAGCAGTTCTTC
TRBV2,many,TRBJ1-5,.,15,CASRKRGGVDQPQHF,TGTGCCAGCAGAAAACGGGGAGGGGTGGATCAGCCCCAGCATTTT
TRBV5-1,.,TRBJ2-5,TRBD1,14,CASSQGQGAETQYF,TGCGCCAGCAGCCAAGGACAGGGGGCCGAGACCCAGTACTTC
TRBV20-1,few,TRBJ2-2,TRBD2,16,CSASRLAGRRTGELFF,TGCAGTGCTAGTCGTCTAGCGGGAAGGAGAACCGGGGAGCTGTTTTTT
TRBV19,.,TRBJ2-1,TRBD2,20,CASSIRPGLAGGEYKPEQFF,TGTGCCAGTAGTATACGGCCGGGACTAGCGGGAGGGGAGTACAAGCCTGAGCAGTTCTTC